This T cell receptor beta chain was captured in a study of early T cells in non-severe SARS-CoV-2 infection (dated by TCRdb to about 2021). Describing the broader study: Bulk RNA from unsorted whole blood was used for TCR sequencing, so alpha and beta chains could not be paired. The paper's findings and limits, for the study overall: VDJdb matching was skewed toward anti-spike CD8 responses and likely underestimated virus-specific expansions, missing private and CD4 specificities.

CDR1 DFQATT and CDR2 SNEGSKA are derived from the germline V gene (reference sequence). The CDR3 has 16 amino acids, counting the end cysteine and phenylalanine. Of the read, only the CDR3 DNA is kept; its 48 bases are in frame from base 1. The V end gives up 5 bases and the J end 2 bases, leaving 11 bases in the junction not matched to a gene. This was a case-control study nested in a cohort of healthcare workers in London, UK, who had nasopharyngeal swab PCR tests and blood samples taken every week. Healthcare workers were enrolled in the week of the UK lockdown, from 23 to 31 March 2020, and were followed every week for up to roughly 16 weeks. Receptor amplification or capture employed 5' RACE. These reads were obtained on a NextSeq 500. The TCR library protocol attached unique molecular identifiers to individual cDNA molecules to correct for sequencing error and PCR bias. Both TCR alpha and beta chains were sequenced, and tight co-correlation was observed between alpha and beta sequence abundances in each sample. The authors processed their data as follows. Decombinator V4 was used to perform V gene, J gene and CDR3 annotation of TCR sequences. Expanded TCRs were defined as changing significantly between any two time points under a Poisson model with p below 0.0001. TCR abundances were normalised to the total number of TCRs sequenced per sample and expressed as counts per million. TRAV1-2 paired with TRAJ12, TRAJ20 or TRAJ33 defined MAIT TCRs, while TRAV10 paired with TRAJ18 defined iNKT TCRs. VDJdb, accessed 1 November 2021, was searched for CMV, EBV and SARS-CoV-2 annotated TCRs, excluding TCRs annotated for multiple antigens. Using fastp at Q25 and MiXCR, TCRdb reprocessed the public reads and kept productive beta chains. Each CDR3 protein appears once, grouped with its most common genes and DNA. None of the V and J calls come from the authors' own analysis; TCRdb made them. The sample yields approximately 62,000 distinct CDR3 sequences; roughly an eighth were counted once. The ten largest account for under 4.5% of the sample.

There are a few counts of this clonotype. Its specific antigen is unknown. Base qualities are not recorded, but no much larger clone differs from it by a single base. Sequencing input: whole blood. The origin of this receptor is an adult who was a healthcare worker with PCR-confirmed SARS-CoV-2 infection or an uninfected control (not recorded which). The chain joins TRBV20-1 to TRBJ2-1, with 8 bases matching TRBD2. In nucleotide form, the sequence is TGCAGTGCTCCAACCCTTAGCGGGACCCCCTACAATGAGCAGTTCTTC. Its product reads: CSAPTLSGTPYNEQFF.